This TCR beta chain was recorded in a study of T cell repertoires in cytomegalovirus infection (dated by TCRdb to the late 2010s). Background for the entire study: Donor HLA type was relevant to the analysis, because carriage of CMV infection together with the matching HLA type was indicated by public TCR beta signatures. Study-wide findings and limitations: The ex vivo response was dominated by HLA-C-restricted CMV-specific TCR beta clonotypes, which also provided the single most frequent clonotype in two of eight donors. In both this cohort and an independent roughly 350-donor cohort, the cumulative frequency of public TCR beta family members distinguished carriers of CMV infection plus the relevant HLA type.

Sequencing used an Illumina HiSeq 1500. TCRdb redid the processing of the public reads, applying fastp at Q25 and MiXCR, and retained in-frame beta chains. All rows with the same CDR3 protein become a single entry with the most common DNA and genes. Here the sample has some 400,000 distinct CDR3 sequences; roughly 20% occur a single time. 7.5% to 9.5% of the sample lies in the top ten. Concerning this clonotype: The antigen it binds to is not known. Base qualities are not at hand, and no much larger clone is one base apart.

The source material was PBMCs. The TCR sequence derives from a human donor in good health (CMV status not recorded). Some clones in this sample may be carry-over from other donors' samples.

At the DNA level, the sequence is TGTGCCAGCAGCCCGGACAGGGCGGGAGAGACCCAGTACTTC. This translates into CASSPDRAGETQYF. In this chain, TRBV2 is recombined with TRBJ2-5; 8 nucleotides in the junction match TRBD1. Taken from the germline V gene, the CDR1 and CDR2 loops are SNHLY and FYNNEI. Unmatched junction bases come to 7, with V trimmed by 6 bases and J by 4 bases. The CDR3 spans 14 residues, from the cysteine through the phenylalanine. Only the CDR3 part of the read is kept: 42 bases, read in frame from the first base.